Described below is a single TCR beta chain sequence and its context. No antigen is known for it. Per-nucleotide qualities are absent, and no much larger clonotype sits a single base away. These data belong to a study of blood T cell repertoires in COVID-19 (dated by TCRdb to the early 2020s). With respect to the entire study: The collaborator samples originated in the United States, Italy and Spain and spanned the acute and convalescent phases of COVID-19. The material from the prospective study consisted of cDNA or gDNA derived from T cells, B-cell-depleted T cells, or PBMCs. Subjects who had been exposed to COVID-19, were actively infected with it, or had recovered from it provided the deeply sampled blood TCRbeta repertoires that made up the dataset. The repertoires were made available in a free public database intended to serve as a resource for research on the immune response to SARS-CoV-2. Samples came from the ongoing ImmuneRACE study (first 160 participants) plus 1,254 subjects from 6 global collaborators. The sample metadata nearly always contained a de-identified subject ID, COVID-19 status, age in years and sex. Where available, HLA class I and class II types were obtained from metadata supplied by the sample provider rather than from assay-based typing. On the study overall, not on this receptor specifically: How much clinical and demographic metadata was included differed by source and by participant, and the metadata was provided uncurated.

The immunoSEQ Assay, a bias-controlled multiplex PCR, was used to amplify TCRbeta CDR3 regions from genomic DNA. The published analysis was carried out like this. The number of nucleated cells in each sample was estimated from the amplification of reference gene primers within the assay. To quantify the absolute abundance of each unique TCRbeta CDR3 rearrangement, sequence reads were collapsed and filtered. Productive Simpson clonality was computed per sample as the square root of Simpson's diversity index over productive rearrangements. Imported from immuneACCESS, the table was reduced by TCRdb to in-frame sequences with V and J called. These copies leave out some clones; in studies compared against another copy, an unresolved V gene accounts for under half, and the cause of the remainder is not known. D and trimming come from the DNA, and the V and J calls and clone size come from that table. Across this sample there are roughly 330,000 clones, with roughly nine tenths seen only once. The leading ten clones occupy roughly 6.5% of the sample.

Another Seattle source contributed samples from volunteer blood donors who had recovered from COVID-19. Each collaborating institution followed its own protocols to collect whole blood in K2EDTA tubes. For TCRbeta analysis, collaborators shipped samples in one of three forms: frozen whole blood, isolated PBMCs, or DNA extracted from either of those sample types. The CDR3 contains 16 residues, cysteine and phenylalanine counted. The only DNA kept is the CDR3, 48 bases in frame from the first base. For CDR1 and CDR2, the germline V gene (reference sequence) lists MNHEY and SMNVEV. V has 0 bases trimmed and J has 4 bases trimmed; junction bases matching no gene number 8.

This chain joins TRBV27 to TRBJ1-2, and TRBD1 matches 7 of the central bases. The specimen sequenced was peripheral blood. This clonotype was sampled from a man aged 18 to 29 who had recovered from COVID-19. The sequenced DNA is TGTGCCAGCAGTTTATCCAGACAGGGACAACCCTATGGCTACACCTTC. Its protein reads: CASSLSRQGQPYGYTF.